These 26 T cell receptor beta chains originate from one sample sequenced in a study of radiation and T cells in renal cell carcinoma. Sequenced by immunoSEQ multiplex PCR; TCRdb stores in-frame clones only, minus some. The sample holds approximately 29,000 clones, 81% seen once. The time point denotes: blood 4 weeks post-SBRT, at nephrectomy. The treatment denotes: 15 Gy SBRT to primary tumor, nephrectomy 4 weeks later. The input for sequencing was blood, taken from a patient whose treatment included radiotherapy and nephrectomy. The receptor set was obtained from a man aged 55 to 70 with renal cell carcinoma.

V is TRBV4-1 and J is TRBJ1-6; D may be TRBD1 (5 bases). CDR3 length: 14 residues. The germline V gene encodes CDR1 MGHRA and CDR2 YSYEKL. The germline V and J ends were trimmed by 0 bases and 9 bases, with 9 bases remaining between them. DNA of the CDR3: TGCGCCAGCAGCCAAGAGGGGCCCGGTTCACCCCTCCACTTT. It translates to CASSQEGPGSPLHF.

The chain uses TRBV7-2 and TRBJ2-1; 12 bases are shared with TRBD2. CDR1 is SGHTA and CDR2 is FQGNSA in the germline V gene. The CDR3 is 15 residues long. Trimming at V came to 3 bases and at J to 5 bases, leaving 2 bases not matched to a gene. The CDR3: CASSFGLAGNNEQFF. CDR3 in DNA: TGTGCCAGCAGCTTCGGACTAGCGGGGAACAATGAGCAGTTCTTC. Using reference TRBV7-2 and TRBJ2-1 for the parts outside the CDR3, the full variable domain is GAGVSQSPSNKVTEKGKDVELRCDPISGHTALYWYRQSLGQGLEFLIYFQGNSAPDKSGLPSDRFSAERTGGSVSTLTIQRTQQEDSAVYLCASSFGLAGNNEQFFGPGTRLTVL.

V gene TRBV5-1 combines with J gene TRBJ2-7; 12 nucleotides agree with TRBD2. V gave up 4 bases and J gave up 7 bases; unmatched junction bases: 6. Per germline, CDR1 SGHRS and CDR2 YFSETQ. The CDR3 contains 14 residues. In DNA form, the CDR3 reads TGCGCCAGCAGCGATCCTAGCGGGAGGGAAGAGCAGTACTTC. It specifies CASSDPSGREEQYF. Together with reference TRBV5-1 and TRBJ2-7, the CDR3 gives the full variable domain: KAGVTQTPRYLIKTRGQQVTLSCSPISGHRSVSWYQQTPGQGLQFLFEYFSETQRNKGNFPGRFSGRQFSNSRSEMNVSTLELGDSALYLCASSDPSGREEQYFGPGTRLTVT.

V is TRBV29-1 and J is TRBJ1-1, with a tentative D call TRBD1 (5 bases). This CDR3 is 13 amino acids long. In germline, CDR1 is SQVTM, CDR2 ANQGSEA. The ends were cut back, 6 bases at V and 11 bases at J, with 22 bases in the middle. The CDR3 DNA follows: TGCAGCGTGGGCGAGGGACTGCCTAAGGCCGCTTTCTTT. This codes for CSVGEGLPKAAFF. Full variable domain (remainder filled in from reference TRBV29-1 and TRBJ1-1): SAVISQKPSRDICQRGTSLTIQCQVDSQVTMMFWYRQQPGQSLTLIATANQGSEATYESGFVIDKFPISRPNLTFSTLTVSNMSPEDSSIYLCSVGEGLPKAAFFGQGTRLTVV.

The rearrangement joins TRBV5-8 to TRBJ2-1, with 7 bases matching TRBD2. Germline lookup yields CDR1 SGHTS and CDR2 YDEGEE. This CDR3 comprises 14 residues. The V segment lost 4 bases and the J segment 3 bases; nucleotides outside the gene matches: 4. The CDR3 loop reads CASSAGLVYNEQFF. The CDR3 nucleotides read TGTGCCAGCAGCGCCGGACTAGTCTACAATGAGCAGTTCTTC. The variable domain in full, completed from reference TRBV5-8 and TRBJ2-1, reads EAGVTQSPTHLIKTRGQQATLRCSPISGHTSVYWYQQALGLGLQFLLWYDEGEERNRGNFPPRFSGRQFPNYSSELNVNALELEDSALYLCASSAGLVYNEQFFGPGTRLTVL.

The chain recombines TRBV5-6 with TRBJ2-7, with 10 bases lining up with TRBD2. The CDR3 extends over 14 amino acids. Germline CDR1 reads SGHDT; CDR2 reads YYEEEE. The V segment lost 4 bases and the J segment 9 bases; nucleotides outside the gene matches: 10. CDR3 residues: CASSVAGLAFRQYF. CDR3 coding DNA: TGTGCCAGCAGCGTCGCGGGACTAGCGTTTCGGCAGTACTTC.

CDR3: CASSYGGENTEAFF. The CDR3 DNA sequence: TGTGCCAGCAGTTACGGTGGGGAGAACACTGAAGCTTTCTTT. The V and J genes are TRBV6-6 and TRBJ1-1; D is ambiguous. The CDR3 is made up of 14 amino acids. In germline, CDR1 is MNHNY, CDR2 SVGAGI (reference sequence). Trimming took 2 bases from V and 1 from J, leaving 8 bases between them.

The chain has TRBV10-3 and TRBJ2-5; 7 bases agree with TRBD2. The CDR3 totals 17 residues. In germline, CDR1 is ENHRY, CDR2 SYGVKD. Unmatched junction bases numbered 10, after V lost 0 bases and J lost 3 bases. CDR3 nucleotide sequence: TGTGCCATCAGTGAGTCTATGGCGGGAGCTGGAAAAGAGACCCAGTACTTC. Translated, it gives CAISESMAGAGKETQYF.

The chain joins TRBV7-2 to TRBJ2-7; D is undetermined. The V and J ends lost 1 base and 6 bases respectively, with 4 bases between them. The CDR3 covers 11 residues. Germline assignment: CDR1 SGHTA and CDR2 FQGNSA. The CDR3 coding sequence is TGTGCCAGCAGCTTAGACAGCGAGCAGTACTTC. Protein product: CASSLDSEQYF.

This clone occurred a few times. The J gene is TRBJ2-7, the V gene TRBV7-2; D unclear. Trimming stripped 0 bases from V and 1 base from J, with 10 bases between. Germline-derived CDR1 and CDR2 are SGHTA and FQGNSA. This CDR3 is 15 amino acids long. The CDR3 nucleotides are TGTGCCAGCAGCTTAGCGCATGGGCCATCCTACGAGCAGTACTTC. Its translation: CASSLAHGPSYEQYF.

The chain has TRBV18 and TRBJ1-1; D is uncertain. The CDR3 length is 14 residues. V lost 5 bases, J lost 0 bases, and 10 bases lay in between. Germline V gene data show CDR1 as KGHSH and CDR2 as LQKENI. The CDR3 DNA sequence: TGTGCCAGCTCATCCGACGCTTTGAACACTGAAGCTTTCTTT. It encodes CASSSDALNTEAFF.

The rearrangement links TRBV10-3 to TRBJ2-7; 7 bases are shared with TRBD2. V dropped 7 bases and J dropped 0; count of bases not matched to a gene: 6. CDR1 ENHRY and CDR2 SYGVKD come from the germline V gene. The CDR3 spans 14 residues. Here the CDR3 reads CAITGGGSSYEQYF. DNA of the CDR3: TGTGCCATCACCGGTGGCGGGAGCTCCTACGAGCAGTACTTC.

The chain recombines TRBV6-6 with TRBJ2-5; the D is unclear. V was clipped by 7 bases and J by 4 bases, with 13 bases between them. Germline V lookup: CDR1 MNHNY, CDR2 SVGAGI (reference sequence). The CDR3 spans 13 residues. CDR3 residues: CASKGPVGETQYF. The CDR3 bases are TGTGCCAGCAAAGGCCCGGTGGGAGAGACCCAGTACTTC.

This chain connects TRBV4-3 to TRBJ2-3; no definite D call. From germline, CDR1 is LGHNA and CDR2 YSLEER. V dropped 0 bases and J dropped 8 bases, with 9 bases sitting between them. This CDR3 region has 13 residues. The CDR3 DNA sequence: TGCGCCAGCAGCCAAGAACTGGGCATTACGCAGTATTTT. Translating gives CASSQELGITQYF.

The chain joins TRBV9 to TRBJ1-3; D gene unclear. There are 13 residues in the CDR3. CDR1 is SGDLS and CDR2 is YYNGEE in the germline V gene. Trimming removed 3 bases from V and 1 base from J, with 5 bases in between. The CDR3 nucleotides read TGTGCCAGCAGCGCCAGTTCTGGAAACACCATATATTTT. It yields the protein CASSASSGNTIYF.

This clone was detected once. The gene calls are TRBV7-8 and TRBJ1-1; 7 bases are shared with TRBD1. CDR1 and CDR2 (germline): SGHVS, FQNEAQ. The junction had 15 bases not matched to a gene; V was cut back by 4 bases and J by 7 bases. This CDR3 region has 16 residues. The CDR3 DNA reads TGTGCCAGCAGCTGGGACCGGGACAGAGTATACGTTGAAGCTTTCTTT. Translated: CASSWDRDRVYVEAFF.

V usage is TRBV6-1 and J usage is TRBJ2-1; D is possibly TRBD2 (5 bases). Per the germline V gene, CDR1 is MNHNS and CDR2 is SASEGT. The germline V and J ends were trimmed by 1 base and 0 bases, with 7 bases remaining between them. This CDR3 region has 15 residues. CDR3: CASSEVGSSYNEQFF. The CDR3 region has the DNA TGTGCCAGCAGTGAAGTGGGGAGCTCCTACAATGAGCAGTTCTTC.

The chain combines TRBV19 with TRBJ2-5; TRBD1 might be the D (6 bases). The CDR3 is 12 residues long. CDR1 is LNHDA and CDR2 is SQIVND in the germline V gene (reference sequence). V lost 6 bases to trimming and J lost 3 bases, with 8 bases between them. CDR3 nucleotide sequence: TGTGCCAGTAGAGGGGGAGAAGAGACCCAGTACTTC. Translation gives CASRGGEETQYF.

The chain carries TRBV5-1 and TRBJ2-1; either TRBD1 or TRBD2 may supply D (5 bases each). The CDR3 runs to 15 residues. Per the germline V gene, CDR1 is SGHRS and CDR2 is YFSETQ. Trimming stripped 4 bases from V and 5 bases from J, with 16 bases between. The CDR3 spells CASSDSGTPNNEQFF. DNA of the CDR3: TGCGCCAGCAGCGATTCAGGGACCCCGAACAATGAGCAGTTCTTC.

This rearrangement joins TRBV5-3 to TRBJ1-1; D uncertain. TRBV5-3 is labeled an ORF, and its function is uncertain. The germline V and J ends were trimmed by 4 bases and 0 bases, with 13 bases remaining between them. CDR3 length: 15 amino acids. The CDR3: CARSPSQMMNTEAFF. The DNA for the CDR3 is TGTGCCAGAAGCCCCAGTCAGATGATGAACACTGAAGCTTTCTTT.

The chain combines TRBV7-8 with TRBJ2-1, with D possibly TRBD2 on 5 matching bases. CDR3 size: 15 residues. Trimming left V 0 bases short and J 7 bases short, with 13 bases between. Per germline, CDR1 SGHVS and CDR2 FQNEAQ. CDR3 sequence: CASSLAGGGRNEQFF. For the CDR3, the DNA is TGTGCCAGCAGCTTAGCAGGAGGCGGTAGGAATGAGCAGTTCTTC. The full variable domain, its missing parts supplied by reference TRBV7-8 and TRBJ2-1, is GAGVSQSPRYKVAKRGQDVALRCDPISGHVSLFWYQQALGQGPEFLTYFQNEAQLDKSGLPSDRFFAERPEGSVSTLKIQRTQQEDSAVYLCASSLAGGGRNEQFFGPGTRLTVL.

The gene calls are TRBV7-6 and TRBJ1-1; 7 nucleotides line up with TRBD1. Per the germline V gene, CDR1 is SGHVS and CDR2 is FNYEAQ. J was trimmed by 4 bases and V by 5 bases; bases with no gene match: 4. This CDR3 has 13 amino acids. The CDR3 DNA sequence: TGTGCCAGCAGCCCAGGGGGATTCACTGAAGCTTTCTTT. It is translated as CASSPGGFTEAFF.

The chain combines TRBV27 with TRBJ2-7, with a possible D match to TRBD1 (6 bases). Germline assignment: CDR1 MNHEY and CDR2 SMNVEV (reference sequence). CDR3 size: 13 residues. V was pared by 8 bases and J by 7 bases, with 18 bases between. CDR3 sequence reads: CASARDTEREQYF. In nucleotides, the CDR3 is TGTGCCAGCGCTAGGGACACGGAAAGGGAGCAGTACTTC.

The chain carries TRBV7-3 and TRBJ2-2, with D unclear. The germline V gene encodes CDR1 SGHTA and CDR2 FQGTGA. This CDR3 contains 15 residues. Trimming cost V 3 bases and J 1 base, with 9 bases left between them. CDR3 coding DNA: TGTGCCAGCAGCTTCTCTGGAAAGAACACCGGGGAGCTGTTTTTT. It codes for CASSFSGKNTGELFF.

The V and J genes are TRBV7-9 and TRBJ2-3; D possibly corresponds to TRBD2 (6 bases). This CDR3 is built from 15 residues. Trimming shortened V by 1 base and J by 4 bases, and 12 bases separated the two germline ends. Germline CDR1 and CDR2: SEHNR and FQNEAQ (reference sequence). The CDR3 is CASSLVGDSADTQYF. The CDR3 nucleotides read TGTGCCAGCAGCTTAGTAGGGGACTCCGCAGATACGCAGTATTTT. Variable domain in full (rest from reference TRBV7-9 and TRBJ2-3): DTGVSQNPRHKITKRGQNVTFRCDPISEHNRLYWYRQTLGQGPEFLTYFQNEAQLEKSRLLSDRFSAERPKGSFSTLEIQRTEQGDSAMYLCASSLVGDSADTQYFGPGTRLTVL.

This clone appeared once. The V gene is TRBV7-2, the J gene TRBJ2-3, with no clear D. This CDR3 spans 11 amino acids. Germline V gene sequence: CDR1 SGHTA, CDR2 FQGNSA. Trimming took off 7 bases at V and 6 bases at J, with 8 bases between the two ends. The CDR3 DNA reads TGTGCCAGCACTAGTTGGGATACGCAGTATTTT. Protein: CASTSWDTQYF.